Listed below are T cell receptor beta chains from one sample, sequenced in a study of beta chain features in type 1 diabetes. Sequencing used immunoSEQ multiplex PCR; TCRdb keeps in-frame clones, though not all of them. Among 600,000 to 700,000 clones listed, over 10% were seen once. The sample taken for sequencing was naive CD4+ T cells from blood. The receptor source for this set is a man aged 18 to 29 with type 1 diabetes. Both conserved end residues are part of each CDR3. A D gene is named only where the DNA matches it firmly. Clone sizes are given selectively: once, few, many, or a class where the clone is expanded.

CDR3aa: CASSAPPRRSHEQFF
CDR3nt: TGCGCCAGCAGCGCCCCTCCCCGCCGGTCCCACGAGCAGTTCTTC
j_gene: TRBJ2-1
v_gene: TRBV23-1
d_gene: NA
abundance: NA

CDR3aa: CASSLRRGHEQYF
CDR3nt: TGTGCCAGCAGTTTAAGGAGGGGGCACGAGCAGTACTTC
j_gene: TRBJ2-7
v_gene: TRBV28
d_gene: NA
abundance: NA

CDR3aa: CASSQDTGIGETQYF
CDR3nt: TGTGCCAGCAGCCAAGACACGGGAATAGGAGAGACCCAGTACTTC
j_gene: TRBJ2-5
v_gene: TRBV4-2
d_gene: NA
abundance: few

CDR3aa: CASSDTQGGWPQHF
CDR3nt: TGTGCCAGCAGTGATACACAGGGCGGGTGGCCCCAGCATTTT
j_gene: TRBJ1-5
v_gene: TRBV25-1
d_gene: NA
abundance: NA

CDR3aa: CASSPRGTRAFF
CDR3nt: TGTGCCAGCAGCCCGAGGGGGACACGAGCTTTCTTT
j_gene: TRBJ1-1
v_gene: TRBV27
d_gene: NA
abundance: few

CDR3aa: CASSFSQGSTEAFF
CDR3nt: TGTGCCAGCAGCTTTTCCCAGGGGAGCACTGAAGCTTTCTTT
j_gene: TRBJ1-1
v_gene: TRBV7-9
d_gene: NA
abundance: NA

CDR3aa: CASSLLPGLNNSPLHF
CDR3nt: TGTGCCAGCAGCCTTCTACCGGGACTGAATAATTCACCCCTCCACTTT
j_gene: TRBJ1-6
v_gene: TRBV11-2
d_gene: NA
abundance: few

CDR3aa: CASSLEAAGDEQFF
CDR3nt: TGCGCCAGCAGCTTGGAAGCGGCCGGCGATGAGCAGTTCTTC
j_gene: TRBJ2-1
v_gene: TRBV5-1
d_gene: NA
abundance: NA

CDR3aa: CASSTSANTEAFF
CDR3nt: TGTGCCAGCAGCACTTCGGCGAACACTGAAGCTTTCTTT
j_gene: TRBJ1-1
v_gene: TRBV14
d_gene: NA
abundance: NA

CDR3aa: CAWERTGRETQYF
CDR3nt: TGTGCCTGGGAAAGGACAGGGCGAGAGACCCAGTACTTC
j_gene: TRBJ2-5
v_gene: TRBV30
d_gene: TRBD1
abundance: NA

CDR3aa: CASSTYDSYNEQFF
CDR3nt: TGTGCCAGCAGCACCTACGACTCCTACAATGAGCAGTTCTTC
j_gene: TRBJ2-1
v_gene: TRBV7-9
d_gene: NA
abundance: NA

CDR3aa: CSVEFPGTAQEGANVLTF
CDR3nt: TGCAGCGTTGAATTCCCTGGGACAGCCCAGGAGGGGGCCAACGTCCTGACTTTC
j_gene: TRBJ2-6
v_gene: TRBV29-1
d_gene: TRBD1
abundance: NA

CDR3aa: CASRGQTRRQPQHF
CDR3nt: TGCGCCAGCAGGGGACAGACAAGGAGGCAGCCCCAGCATTTT
j_gene: TRBJ1-5
v_gene: TRBV10-1
d_gene: TRBD1
abundance: few

CDR3aa: CASSRDNHVTDTQYF
CDR3nt: TGCGCCAGCAGCCGGGACAACCACGTCACAGATACGCAGTATTTT
j_gene: TRBJ2-3
v_gene: TRBV4-1
d_gene: NA
abundance: NA

CDR3aa: CAWSGAYEQYF
CDR3nt: TGTGCCTGGAGCGGGGCCTACGAGCAGTACTTC
j_gene: TRBJ2-7
v_gene: TRBV30
d_gene: NA
abundance: few

CDR3aa: CASRRSGDSYNEQFF
CDR3nt: TGTGCCTCGAGACGTAGCGGGGACTCCTACAATGAGCAGTTCTTC
j_gene: TRBJ2-1
v_gene: TRBV9
d_gene: TRBD2
abundance: NA

CDR3aa: CAWSVKGSQPQHF
CDR3nt: TGTGCCTGGAGTGTAAAGGGTTCACAGCCCCAGCATTTT
j_gene: TRBJ1-5
v_gene: TRBV30
d_gene: NA
abundance: few

CDR3aa: CASSWDRANTGELFF
CDR3nt: TGCGCCAGCAGCTGGGACAGGGCGAACACCGGGGAGCTGTTTTTT
j_gene: TRBJ2-2
v_gene: TRBV5-1
d_gene: TRBD1
abundance: NA

CDR3aa: CASSYLEVGSYEQYF
CDR3nt: TGTGCCAGCAGTTACCTTGAGGTTGGCTCCTACGAGCAGTACTTC
j_gene: TRBJ2-7
v_gene: TRBV6-5
d_gene: NA
abundance: few

CDR3aa: CASSEWLNTEAFF
CDR3nt: TGTGCCAGCAGTGAATGGTTGAACACTGAAGCTTTCTTT
j_gene: TRBJ1-1
v_gene: TRBV25-1
d_gene: NA
abundance: few

CDR3aa: CASSPLAGGDTQYF
CDR3nt: TGTGCCAGCTCACCCCTAGCGGGGGGAGATACGCAGTATTTT
j_gene: TRBJ2-3
v_gene: TRBV18
d_gene: TRBD2
abundance: NA

CDR3aa: CASSEDLGALHF
CDR3nt: TGTGCCAGTAGTGAGGACCTCGGGGCCCTCCACTTT
j_gene: TRBJ1-6
v_gene: TRBV19
d_gene: NA
abundance: NA

CDR3aa: CAWSVLFGGGTYEQYF
CDR3nt: TGTGCCTGGAGTGTACTTTTTGGTGGGGGAACCTACGAGCAGTACTTC
j_gene: TRBJ2-7
v_gene: TRBV30
d_gene: NA
abundance: once

CDR3aa: CACELRAGIIGEAFF
CDR3nt: TGTGCCTGTGAGTTGCGGGCGGGTATCATAGGTGAAGCTTTCTTT
j_gene: TRBJ1-1
v_gene: TRBV30
d_gene: NA
abundance: NA

CDR3aa: CASSPGQFSNQPQHF
CDR3nt: TGTGCCAGCAGCCCAGGACAGTTTAGCAATCAGCCCCAGCATTTT
j_gene: TRBJ1-5
v_gene: TRBV7-9
d_gene: NA
abundance: NA

CDR3aa: CASKDKPNSPLHF
CDR3nt: TGTGCCAGCAAAGATAAGCCTAATTCACCCCTCCACTTT
j_gene: TRBJ1-6
v_gene: TRBV25-1
d_gene: NA
abundance: few

CDR3aa: CASSQMGQGNSGELFF
CDR3nt: TGTGCCAGCAGCCAAATGGGACAGGGCAATTCCGGGGAGCTGTTTTTT
j_gene: TRBJ2-2
v_gene: TRBV14
d_gene: TRBD1
abundance: few

CDR3aa: CASSLVFRGNTEAFF
CDR3nt: TGCGCCAGCAGCTTGGTATTTCGGGGAAACACTGAAGCTTTCTTT
j_gene: TRBJ1-1
v_gene: TRBV5-1
d_gene: NA
abundance: NA

CDR3aa: CASSSGLETQYF
CDR3nt: TGCGCCAGCAGCTCCGGTTTGGAGACCCAGTACTTC
j_gene: TRBJ2-5
v_gene: TRBV5-1
d_gene: NA
abundance: NA

CDR3aa: CASSLASTGVEAFF
CDR3nt: TGTGCCAGCAGCTTAGCTTCGACAGGGGTTGAAGCTTTCTTT
j_gene: TRBJ1-1
v_gene: TRBV7-2
d_gene: TRBD1
abundance: NA

CDR3aa: CASSLADREDTQYF
CDR3nt: TGTGCCAGCAGCTTAGCCGACAGGGAAGATACGCAGTATTTT
j_gene: TRBJ2-3
v_gene: TRBV11-3
d_gene: TRBD1
abundance: NA

CDR3aa: CASSPTSGGNYNEQFF
CDR3nt: TGTGCTAGCAGCCCCACTAGCGGGGGGAACTACAATGAGCAGTTCTTC
j_gene: TRBJ2-1
v_gene: TRBV7-7
d_gene: TRBD2
abundance: NA

CDR3aa: CSVGQGDNSPLHF
CDR3nt: TGCAGCGTTGGACAGGGGGATAATTCACCCCTCCACTTT
j_gene: TRBJ1-6
v_gene: TRBV29-1
d_gene: TRBD1
abundance: few

CDR3aa: CATDSGASTDTQYF
CDR3nt: TGTGCCACCGATAGCGGGGCTAGCACAGATACGCAGTATTTT
j_gene: TRBJ2-3
v_gene: TRBV10-3
d_gene: TRBD2
abundance: few

CDR3aa: CASSMTGHTDTQYF
CDR3nt: TGCGCCAGCTCGATGACAGGGCACACAGATACGCAGTATTTT
j_gene: TRBJ2-3
v_gene: TRBV10-1
d_gene: TRBD1
abundance: few

CDR3aa: CASSSDPPVYNEQFF
CDR3nt: TGTGCCAGCAGTTCGGACCCACCAGTCTACAATGAGCAGTTCTTC
j_gene: TRBJ2-1
v_gene: TRBV5-4
d_gene: NA
abundance: few

CDR3aa: CASSLQGFETQYF
CDR3nt: TGTGCCAGCAGCCTACAGGGTTTCGAGACCCAGTACTTC
j_gene: TRBJ2-5
v_gene: TRBV7-9
d_gene: NA
abundance: NA

CDR3aa: CASTTENTGELFF
CDR3nt: TGTGCCAGCACCACAGAGAACACCGGGGAGCTGTTTTTT
j_gene: TRBJ2-2
v_gene: TRBV9
d_gene: NA
abundance: NA

CDR3aa: CASSLPAGAIQETQYF
CDR3nt: TGCGCCAGCAGCTTACCAGCGGGGGCAATCCAAGAGACCCAGTACTTC
j_gene: TRBJ2-5
v_gene: TRBV5-1
d_gene: TRBD2
abundance: NA

CDR3aa: CASSLEAGSNQPQHF
CDR3nt: TGTGCCAGCAGCTTAGAAGCCGGTAGCAATCAGCCCCAGCATTTT
j_gene: TRBJ1-5
v_gene: TRBV7-2
d_gene: NA
abundance: NA

CDR3aa: CASSFNGLYGYTF
CDR3nt: TGTGCCAGCAGCTTCAACGGCCTCTATGGCTACACCTTC
j_gene: TRBJ1-2
v_gene: TRBV11-1
d_gene: NA
abundance: few

CDR3aa: CSVEDTGNTEAFF
CDR3nt: TGCAGCGTTGAAGACACTGGGAACACTGAAGCTTTCTTT
j_gene: TRBJ1-1
v_gene: TRBV29-1
d_gene: NA
abundance: NA

CDR3aa: CASSTDSYYEQYF
CDR3nt: TGCGCCAGCAGCACGGACAGTTATTACGAGCAGTACTTC
j_gene: TRBJ2-7
v_gene: TRBV5-1
d_gene: NA
abundance: NA

CDR3aa: CASLQQAANYGYTF
CDR3nt: TGTGCCAGCCTCCAACAAGCAGCTAACTATGGCTACACCTTC
j_gene: TRBJ1-2
v_gene: TRBV2
d_gene: NA
abundance: few

CDR3aa: CASSLSGGGQGYGYTF
CDR3nt: TGTGCCAGCAGTTTAAGCGGCGGAGGGCAGGGCTATGGCTACACCTTC
j_gene: TRBJ1-2
v_gene: TRBV6-5
d_gene: NA
abundance: few

CDR3aa: CASSPPGRTYEQYF
CDR3nt: TGTGCCAGCAGTCCCCCGGGACGGACCTACGAGCAGTACTTC
j_gene: TRBJ2-7
v_gene: TRBV27
d_gene: NA
abundance: NA

CDR3aa: CASSLTGTGANGYTF
CDR3nt: TGTGCCAGCAGCCTAACGGGAACAGGGGCGAATGGCTACACCTTC
j_gene: TRBJ1-2
v_gene: TRBV7-6
d_gene: TRBD1
abundance: few